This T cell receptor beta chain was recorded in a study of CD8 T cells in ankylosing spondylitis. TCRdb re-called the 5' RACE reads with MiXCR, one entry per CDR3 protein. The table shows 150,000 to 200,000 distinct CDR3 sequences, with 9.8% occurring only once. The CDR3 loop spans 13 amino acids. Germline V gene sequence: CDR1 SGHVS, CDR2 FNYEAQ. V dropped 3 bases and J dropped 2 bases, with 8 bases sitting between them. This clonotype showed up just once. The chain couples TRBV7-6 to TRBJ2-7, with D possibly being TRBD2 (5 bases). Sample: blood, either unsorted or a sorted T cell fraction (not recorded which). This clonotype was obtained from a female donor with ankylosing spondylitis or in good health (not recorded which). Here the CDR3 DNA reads TGTGCCAGCAGCTTCCGGGAAACCTACGAGCAGTACTTC. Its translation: CASSFRETYEQYF.